This T cell receptor beta chain was sequenced during a study of shared clonotypes between healthy human individuals. General study points: The represented genetic and exposure-history diversity was limited by the small number of donors.

This CDR3 spans 13 amino acids. V lost 4 bases, J lost 8 bases, and 11 bases lay in between. Germline CDR1 SGHVS, CDR2 FNYEAQ. About this clone itself: Its target is unknown.

Data came from immunoSEQ multiplex PCR; TCRdb stores just in-frame clones and leaves some out. The data hold approximately 720,000 clones, with around 72% observed a single time. V is TRBV7-6 and J is TRBJ2-2, with D possibly matching TRBD1 (6 bases). The receptor was isolated from a woman aged 25 to 45 in good health. Sequenced material: memory CD4+ T cells sorted from blood. Subset given: CD45RA-negative fraction. Here the CDR3 DNA reads TGTGCCAGCAGCTCAGTAGGGGGAGGGGAGCTGTTTTTT. Encoded protein: CASSSVGGGELFF.